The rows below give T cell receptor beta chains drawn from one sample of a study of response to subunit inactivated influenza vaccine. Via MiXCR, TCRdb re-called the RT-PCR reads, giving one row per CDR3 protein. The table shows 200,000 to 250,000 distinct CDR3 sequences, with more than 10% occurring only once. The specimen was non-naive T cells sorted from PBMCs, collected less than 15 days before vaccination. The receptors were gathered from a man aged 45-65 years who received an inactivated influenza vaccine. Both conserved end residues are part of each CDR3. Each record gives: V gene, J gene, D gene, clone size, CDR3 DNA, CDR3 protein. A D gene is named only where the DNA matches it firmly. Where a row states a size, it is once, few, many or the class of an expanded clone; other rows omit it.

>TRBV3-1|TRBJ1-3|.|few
TGTGCCAGCAGCCAAGACAGGGTCTCTGGAAACACCATATATTTT
CASSQDRVSGNTIYF
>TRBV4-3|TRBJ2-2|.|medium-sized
TGCGCCAGCAGCCAACGGCCGGCGGGGACGAACACCGGGGAGCTGTTTTTT
CASSQRPAGTNTGELFF
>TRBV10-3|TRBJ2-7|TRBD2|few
TGTGCCACTACTAGCGGAGGGGTCTACGAGCAGTACTTC
CATTSGGVYEQYF
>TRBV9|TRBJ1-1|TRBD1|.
TGTGCCAGCAGCGTAACGTCCCAGGGGGCTAATGGTGAAGCTTTCTTT
CASSVTSQGANGEAFF
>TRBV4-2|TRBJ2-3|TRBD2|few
TGTGCCAGCAGCCAAGCCCGACATAGCGGGGCCACGCAGTATTTT
CASSQARHSGATQYF
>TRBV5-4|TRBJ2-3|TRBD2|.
TGTGCCAGCAGCGGGGCGGGACTAGCAACAGATACGCAGTATTTT
CASSGAGLATDTQYF
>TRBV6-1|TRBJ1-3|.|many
TGTGCCAGCAGTGAAGTCGGAAGGGGTAGAGGAAACACCATATATTTT
CASSEVGRGRGNTIYF
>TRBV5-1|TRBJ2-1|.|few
TGCGCCAGCAGCTTTGACATCTACAATGAGCAGTTCTTC
CASSFDIYNEQFF
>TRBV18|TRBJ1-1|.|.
TGTGCCAGCTCGACAGAGATGAACACTGAAGCTTTCTTT
CASSTEMNTEAFF
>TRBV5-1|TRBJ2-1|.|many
TGCGCCAGCAGCTTGGCAGCTCGCAACTCCAATGAGCAGTTCTTC
CASSLAARNSNEQFF
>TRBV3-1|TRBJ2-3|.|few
TGTGCCAGCAGCCAAGGACTGAATCCCACAGATACGCAGTATTTT
CASSQGLNPTDTQYF
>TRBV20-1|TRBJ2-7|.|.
TGCAGTGCCACCTCGGAGTTCTCCTACGAGCAGTACTTC
CSATSEFSYEQYF
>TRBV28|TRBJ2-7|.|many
TGTGCCAGCCGCCATACATCGGACCTACCCCGGGCCTACGAGCAGTACTTC
CASRHTSDLPRAYEQYF
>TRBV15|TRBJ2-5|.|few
TGTGCCACCAGCAGAGACGGGGGACAAGAGACCCAGTACTTC
CATSRDGGQETQYF
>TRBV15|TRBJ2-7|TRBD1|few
TGTGCCACCAGCAAAAGAACACAGGGGGCCTCGTACGAGCAGTACTTC
CATSKRTQGASYEQYF
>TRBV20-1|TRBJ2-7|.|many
TGCAGTGCTAGCCCGACTACAGCCTACGAGCAGTACTTC
CSASPTTAYEQYF
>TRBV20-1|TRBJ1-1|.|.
TGCAGTGCTAGAGATCGAAGGGGTTTGACTGAAGCTTTCTTT
CSARDRRGLTEAFF
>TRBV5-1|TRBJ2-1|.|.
TGCGCCAGCAGGAGGCAGGGGGGCTCCTACAATGAGCAGTTCTTC
CASRRQGGSYNEQFF
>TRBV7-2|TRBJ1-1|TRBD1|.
TGTGCCAGCAGGGCAACTGGGCAGGGGGCTTTTACTGAAGCTTTCTTT
CASRATGQGAFTEAFF
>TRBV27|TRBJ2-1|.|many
TGTGCCAGCAGTTCTGCGGACAGATTCTACAATGAGCAGTTCTTC
CASSSADRFYNEQFF
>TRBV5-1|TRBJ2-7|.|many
TGCGCCAGCAGCTCAACATTGGGGGGCCCCTACGAGCAGTACTTC
CASSSTLGGPYEQYF
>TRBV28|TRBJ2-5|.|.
TGTGCCAGCAGTTTATTCAAACGTGGGGCAGGGAAGACCCAGTACTTC
CASSLFKRGAGKTQYF
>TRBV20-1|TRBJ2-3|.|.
TGCAGTGCTAGAGTGAACGGGAGAGGAGGAGATACGCAGTATTTT
CSARVNGRGGDTQYF
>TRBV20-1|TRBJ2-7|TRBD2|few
TGCAGTGCTAGAGATGGTAGCGGGAGGACTTACGAGCAGTACTTC
CSARDGSGRTYEQYF
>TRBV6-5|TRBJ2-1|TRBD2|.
TGTGCCAGCAGTTACTCCGGGACTAGCGGGTCCGATGAGCAGTTCTTC
CASSYSGTSGSDEQFF
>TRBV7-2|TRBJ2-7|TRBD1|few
TGTGCCAGCAGCAAGCCGACAGGGCGGAACGAGCAGTACTTC
CASSKPTGRNEQYF
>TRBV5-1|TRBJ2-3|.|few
TGCGCCAGCAGCTCGGAGGGCCGGTTTGCAGATACGCAGTATTTT
CASSSEGRFADTQYF
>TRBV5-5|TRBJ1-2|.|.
TGTGCCAGCAGCACCGAGAGGCTGGACTCGGAGGGGTATGGCTACACCTTC
CASSTERLDSEGYGYTF
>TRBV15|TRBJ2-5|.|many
TGTGCCACCAGCACGACAGGAGAGACCCAGTACTTC
CATSTTGETQYF
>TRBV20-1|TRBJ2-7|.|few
TGCAGTGTTTCTCAGGGACGGAGCTACGAGCAGTACTTC
CSVSQGRSYEQYF
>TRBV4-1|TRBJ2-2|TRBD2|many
TGCGCCAGCAGCAAAGGACCGGGAGGAAGACCCGGGGAGCTGTTTTTT
CASSKGPGGRPGELFF
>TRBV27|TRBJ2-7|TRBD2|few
TGTGCCAGCAGTTGGGGGACTAGCGGGAGTGGGGAGCAGTACTTC
CASSWGTSGSGEQYF
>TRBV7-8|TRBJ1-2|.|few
TGTGCCAGCAGCTTAGTTTCCGGTTATGGCTACACCTTC
CASSLVSGYGYTF
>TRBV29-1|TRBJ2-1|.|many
TGCAGCGTTGAAATTAGGGTGGGTGAGCAGTTCTTC
CSVEIRVGEQFF
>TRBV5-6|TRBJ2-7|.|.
TGTGCCAGCAGCTCCACACGGGAGTGGGGAGCCTACGAGCAGTACTTC
CASSSTREWGAYEQYF
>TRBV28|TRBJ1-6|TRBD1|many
TGTGCCAGCAGGGCAATAGGGACAGGGGAAAGGTCACCCCTCCACTTT
CASRAIGTGERSPLHF
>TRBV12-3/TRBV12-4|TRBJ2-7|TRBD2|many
TGTGCCAGCAGTTTAGAGGGGACTAGCGGGGTCCACGAGCAGTACTTC
CASSLEGTSGVHEQYF
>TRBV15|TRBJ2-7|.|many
TGTGCCACCAGCAGAGACCCGTACTCCTACGAGCAGTACTTC
CATSRDPYSYEQYF
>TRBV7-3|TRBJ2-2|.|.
TGTGCCAGCAGCTTAGTGGGGGGGAACACCGGGGAGCTGTTTTTT
CASSLVGGNTGELFF
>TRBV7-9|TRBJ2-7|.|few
TGTGCCAGCAGCTTAATAACAAACGAGCAGTACTTC
CASSLITNEQYF